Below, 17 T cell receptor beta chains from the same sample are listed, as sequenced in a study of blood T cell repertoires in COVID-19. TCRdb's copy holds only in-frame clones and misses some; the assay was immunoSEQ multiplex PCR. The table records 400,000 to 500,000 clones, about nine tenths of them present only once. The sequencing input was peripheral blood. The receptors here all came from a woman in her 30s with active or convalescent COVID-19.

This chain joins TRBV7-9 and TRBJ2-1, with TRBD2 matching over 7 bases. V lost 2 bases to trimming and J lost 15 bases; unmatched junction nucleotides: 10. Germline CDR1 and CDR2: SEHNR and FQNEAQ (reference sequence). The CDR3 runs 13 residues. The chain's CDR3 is CASSLKGGSALFF. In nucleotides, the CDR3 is TGTGCCAGCAGCTTAAAGGGCGGGAGTGCTCTGTTCTTC. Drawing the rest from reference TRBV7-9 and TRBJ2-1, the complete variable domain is DTGVSQNPRHKITKRGQNVTFRCDPISEHNRLYWYRQTLGQGPEFLTYFQNEAQLEKSRLLSDRFSAERPKGSFSTLEIQRTEQGDSAMYLCASSLKGGSALFFGPGTRLTVL.

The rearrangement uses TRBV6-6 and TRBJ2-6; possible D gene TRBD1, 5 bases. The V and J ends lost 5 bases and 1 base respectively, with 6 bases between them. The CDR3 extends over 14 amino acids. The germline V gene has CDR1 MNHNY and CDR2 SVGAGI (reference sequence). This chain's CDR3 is CASSRQSGANVLTF. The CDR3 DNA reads TGTGCCAGCAGTCGACAGTCTGGGGCCAACGTCCTGACTTTC.

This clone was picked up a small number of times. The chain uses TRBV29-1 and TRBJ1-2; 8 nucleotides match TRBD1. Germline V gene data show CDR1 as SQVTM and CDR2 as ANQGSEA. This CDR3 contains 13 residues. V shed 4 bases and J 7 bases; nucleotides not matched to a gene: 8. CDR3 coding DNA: TGCAGCGTTGCCCAAGCCACAGGGGGTGGCTACACCTTC. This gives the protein CSVAQATGGGYTF.

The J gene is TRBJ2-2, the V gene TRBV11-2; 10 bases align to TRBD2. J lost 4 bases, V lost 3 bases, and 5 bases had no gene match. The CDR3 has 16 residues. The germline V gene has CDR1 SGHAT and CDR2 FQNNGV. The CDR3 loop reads CASSFPSGGTTGELFF. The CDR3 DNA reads TGTGCCAGCAGCTTCCCTAGCGGGGGAACCACCGGGGAGCTGTTTTTT.

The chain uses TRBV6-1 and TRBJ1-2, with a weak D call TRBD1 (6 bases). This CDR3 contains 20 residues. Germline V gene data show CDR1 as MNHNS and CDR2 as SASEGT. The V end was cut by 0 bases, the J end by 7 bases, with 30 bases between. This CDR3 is CASSEAEFSQGKYGLGGYTF. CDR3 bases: TGTGCCAGCAGTGAAGCGGAATTTAGCCAGGGGAAATATGGGCTTGGTGGCTACACCTTC.

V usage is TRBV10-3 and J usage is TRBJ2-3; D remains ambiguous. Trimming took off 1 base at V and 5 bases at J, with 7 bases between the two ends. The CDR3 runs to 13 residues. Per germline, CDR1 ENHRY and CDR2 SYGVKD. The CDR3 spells CAISEWQEDTQYF. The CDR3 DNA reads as TGTGCCATCAGTGAGTGGCAAGAAGATACGCAGTATTTT.

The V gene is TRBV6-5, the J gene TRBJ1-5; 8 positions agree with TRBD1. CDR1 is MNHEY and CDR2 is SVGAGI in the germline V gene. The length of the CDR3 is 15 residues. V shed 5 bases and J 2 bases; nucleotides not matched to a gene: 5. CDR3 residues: CASSRGTGGNQPQHF. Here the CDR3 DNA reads TGTGCCAGCAGTCGCGGGACAGGAGGCAATCAGCCCCAGCATTTT.

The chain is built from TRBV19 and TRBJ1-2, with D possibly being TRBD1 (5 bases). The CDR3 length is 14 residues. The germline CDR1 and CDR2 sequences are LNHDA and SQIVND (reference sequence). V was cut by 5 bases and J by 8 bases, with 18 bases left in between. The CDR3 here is CASSPRQQPEGYTF. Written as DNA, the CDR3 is TGTGCCAGTAGTCCCCGACAGCAGCCGGAGGGCTACACCTTC.

The CDR3: CASSTGCGNTEAFF. CDR3 DNA sequence: TGTGCCAGCAGCACCGGATGCGGGAACACTGAAGCTTTCTTT. The chain joins TRBV21-1 to TRBJ1-1. TRBV21-1 is a pseudogene segment. The CDR3 extends over 14 amino acids.

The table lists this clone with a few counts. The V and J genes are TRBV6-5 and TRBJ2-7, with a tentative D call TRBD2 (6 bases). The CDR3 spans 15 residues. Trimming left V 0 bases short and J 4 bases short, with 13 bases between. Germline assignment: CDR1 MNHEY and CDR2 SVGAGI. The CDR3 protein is CASSYSTGRWYEQYF. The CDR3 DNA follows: TGTGCCAGCAGTTACTCGACCGGGAGATGGTACGAGCAGTACTTC.

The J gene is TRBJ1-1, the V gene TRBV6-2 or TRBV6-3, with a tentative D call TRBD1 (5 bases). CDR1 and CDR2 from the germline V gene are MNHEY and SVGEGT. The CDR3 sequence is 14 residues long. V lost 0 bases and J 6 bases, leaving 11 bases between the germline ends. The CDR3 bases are TGTGCCAGCAGTTACTCCGGCAGGGCGTCTGAAGCTTTCTTT. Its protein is CASSYSGRASEAFF.

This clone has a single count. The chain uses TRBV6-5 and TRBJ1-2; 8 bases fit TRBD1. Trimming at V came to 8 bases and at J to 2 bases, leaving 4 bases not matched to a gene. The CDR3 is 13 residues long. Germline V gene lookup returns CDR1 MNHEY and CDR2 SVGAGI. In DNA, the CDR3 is TGTGCCAGCCGTCGGACAGGGAACTATGGCTACACCTTC. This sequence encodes CASRRTGNYGYTF.

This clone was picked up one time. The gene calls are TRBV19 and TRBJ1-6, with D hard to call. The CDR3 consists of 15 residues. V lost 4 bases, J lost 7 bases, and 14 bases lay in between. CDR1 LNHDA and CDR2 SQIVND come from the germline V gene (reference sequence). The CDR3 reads CASSTPGDGNSPLHF. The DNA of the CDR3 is TGTGCCAGTAGTACCCCCGGGGATGGAAATTCACCCCTCCACTTT.

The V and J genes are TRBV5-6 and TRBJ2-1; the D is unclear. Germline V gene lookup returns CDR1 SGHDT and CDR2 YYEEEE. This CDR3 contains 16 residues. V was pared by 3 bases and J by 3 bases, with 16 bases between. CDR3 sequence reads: CASSSRGSSNYNEQFF. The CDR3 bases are TGTGCCAGCAGCTCGAGAGGCTCTAGTAACTACAATGAGCAGTTCTTC.

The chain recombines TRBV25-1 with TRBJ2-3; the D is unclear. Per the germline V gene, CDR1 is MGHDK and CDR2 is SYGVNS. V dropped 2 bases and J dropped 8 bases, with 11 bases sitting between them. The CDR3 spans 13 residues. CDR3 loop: CASSEPWQATQYF. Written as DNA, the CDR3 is TGTGCCAGCAGTGAACCGTGGCAGGCTACGCAGTATTTT. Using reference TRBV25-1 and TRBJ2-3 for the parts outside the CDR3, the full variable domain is EADIYQTPRYLVIGTGKKITLECSQTMGHDKMYWYQQDPGMELHLIHYSYGVNSTEKGDLSSESTVSRIRTEHFPLTLESARPSHTSQYLCASSEPWQATQYFGPGTRLTVL.

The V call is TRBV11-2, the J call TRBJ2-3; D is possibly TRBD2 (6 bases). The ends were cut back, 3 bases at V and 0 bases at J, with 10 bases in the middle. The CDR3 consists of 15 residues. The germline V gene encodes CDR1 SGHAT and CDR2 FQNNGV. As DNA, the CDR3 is TGTGCCAGCAGCTTTACGGGAGTTAGCACAGATACGCAGTATTTT. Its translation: CASSFTGVSTDTQYF.

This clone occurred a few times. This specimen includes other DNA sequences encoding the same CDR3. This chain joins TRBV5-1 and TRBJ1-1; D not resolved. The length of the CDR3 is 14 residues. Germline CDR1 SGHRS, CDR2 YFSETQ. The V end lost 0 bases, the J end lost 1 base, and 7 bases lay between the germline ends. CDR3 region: CASSLAGRNTEAFF. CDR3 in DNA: TGCGCCAGCAGCTTGGCAGGCAGGAACACTGAAGCTTTCTTT.